Below are 20 T cell receptor beta chains sequenced from a single sample in a study of vaccination effects on CD4 cells after COVID-19 (dated by TCRdb to 2022 to 2024). In the ViraFEST assay, PBMC were stimulated with viral peptide pools, and antigen-specific CD4+ T cell clonotypes were then identified by expansion using TCR sequencing. After more than nine days of culture, CD4+ T cells were isolated with the EasySep CD4+ T cell isolation kit. Negative nucleocapsid antibody results before and after vaccination confirmed that the healthy vaccine recipients had no prior SARS-CoV-2 infection. No antigen has been identified for these receptors. Preparation of the library involved the immunoSEQ multiplex PCR assay. Entries here come from immuneACCESS through TCRdb and include only in-frame sequences with V and J called. Some clones fail to appear in such tables; in the studies checked, an unresolved V gene covers under half of the shortfall, and the cause of the remainder is unknown. The sample has about 63,000 clones on record, over 70% of them singletons. The biggest ten clones account for roughly 4% of the sample.

The material sequenced was CD4+ T cells from PBMCs cultured with HCoV-OC43 spike peptides, taken before COVID-19 vaccination. Explained via the paper, the cell subset or site label denotes: HCoV-OC43 spike overlapping peptide pool stimulation. Receptors originate from a human donor who received a COVID-19 vaccine.

The chain uses TRBV5-1 and TRBJ2-3, with a possible D match to TRBD1 (6 bases). Between the trimmed V and J ends, which lost 6 bases and 3 bases, there was a span of 20 bases. Germline CDR1 SGHRS, CDR2 YFSETQ. CDR3 size: 16 residues. CDR3 region: CASTYAGTRGTDTQYF. DNA for the CDR3: TGCGCCAGCACCTATGCCGGGACAAGAGGGACAGATACGCAGTATTTT. The variable domain in full, with the rest retrieved from reference TRBV5-1 and TRBJ2-3, is KAGVTQTPRYLIKTRGQQVTLSCSPISGHRSVSWYQQTPGQGLQFLFEYFSETQRNKGNFPGRFSGRQFSNSRSEMNVSTLELGDSALYLCASTYAGTRGTDTQYFGPGTRLTVL.

The genes are TRBV2 and TRBJ2-3; D is perhaps TRBD1 or TRBD2 (5 bases each). Germline V CDR1 and CDR2: SNHLY, FYNNEI. This CDR3 has 15 amino acids. V was trimmed by 4 bases and J by 0 bases, leaving 11 bases between them. For the CDR3, the DNA is TGTGCCAGCAGTGTTTGGGGGAAAAGCACAGATACGCAGTATTTT. It translates to CASSVWGKSTDTQYF.

This clone turned up a few times. V and J are TRBV2 and TRBJ1-2; no reliable D call. This CDR3 is built from 14 residues. CDR1 and CDR2 (germline): SNHLY, FYNNEI. V was clipped by 7 bases and J by 4 bases, with 16 bases between them. The CDR3 loop is CASIPTSVSYGYTF. CDR3 DNA sequence: TGTGCCAGCATTCCGACGTCAGTGAGCTATGGCTACACCTTC.

The gene calls are TRBV5-4 and TRBJ1-4; D perhaps matches TRBD1 (5 bases). The CDR3 sequence is 16 residues long. V lost 4 bases, J lost 3 bases, and 16 bases lay in between. Germline V gene sequence: CDR1 SGHNT, CDR2 YYREEE (reference sequence). This CDR3 is CASSLGRGRPNEKLFF. The CDR3 bases are TGTGCCAGCAGCCTAGGTAGGGGACGGCCTAATGAAAAACTGTTTTTT.

The chain recombines TRBV15 with TRBJ2-2, with TRBD2 identical over 9 bases. Germline V lookup: CDR1 LNHNV, CDR2 YYDKDF (reference sequence). V gave up 8 bases and J gave up 4 bases; unmatched junction bases: 2. The CDR3 has 13 amino acids. In DNA, the CDR3 is TGTGCCACCCAAGCGGGGGGCACCGGGGAGCTGTTTTTT. Translation: CATQAGGTGELFF.

The chain uses TRBV19 and TRBJ2-3; possibly TRBD2 for D (6 bases). There are 16 residues in the CDR3. Trimming stripped 1 base from V and 1 base from J, with 12 bases between. The V gene's germline CDR1 is LNHDA and CDR2 SQIVND (reference sequence). This chain's CDR3 is CASSIALGGGTDTQYF. CDR3 DNA sequence: TGTGCCAGTAGTATAGCTTTGGGCGGGGGCACAGATACGCAGTATTTT.

The chain combines TRBV5-1 with TRBJ2-5, with TRBD1 as a possible D gene (6 bases). This CDR3 contains 13 residues. V was shortened by 5 bases and J by 4 bases, with 12 bases between the two germline ends. CDR1 SGHRS and CDR2 YFSETQ come from the germline V gene. CDR3 amino acids: CASSGTLGETQYF. The CDR3 nucleotides read TGCGCCAGCAGTGGGACACTGGGAGAGACCCAGTACTTC.

The chain is built from TRBV10-3 and TRBJ2-1; 14 bases map to TRBD2. The germline V gene has CDR1 ENHRY and CDR2 SYGVKD. The CDR3 covers 14 residues. V trimming: 10 bases; J trimming: 7 bases; junction bases outside the gene matches: 6. The CDR3 spells CATRLAGGQNEQFF. The CDR3 region has the DNA TGTGCCACCCGACTAGCGGGGGGGCAGAATGAGCAGTTCTTC.

This chain links TRBV18 with TRBJ2-4, with 10 nucleotides matching TRBD1. The junction had 7 bases not matched to a gene; V was cut back by 3 bases and J by 2 bases. Germline CDR1 is KGHSH and CDR2 is LQKENI. CDR3 length equals 17 residues. Here the CDR3 DNA reads TGTGCCAGCTCACCTTTACCGGGACAGGGGACCAAAAACATTCAGTACTTC. The encoded protein is CASSPLPGQGTKNIQYF.

The V and J genes are TRBV28 and TRBJ1-2; TRBD1 agrees at 7 bases. With V trimmed by 4 bases and J by 4 bases, 9 bases remained unmatched. Germline V CDR1 and CDR2: MDHEN, SYDVKM. The CDR3 has 15 residues. The CDR3 loop is CASSSLGTAGYGYTF. The CDR3 DNA is TGTGCCAGCAGTTCCTTAGGGACAGCGGGCTATGGCTACACCTTC.

This chain links TRBV6-2 or TRBV6-3 with TRBJ2-5, with D perhaps TRBD1 (5 bases). The CDR3 spans 15 residues. V lost 3 bases to trimming and J lost 2 bases, with 13 bases between them. CDR1 and CDR2 from the germline V gene are MNHEY and SVGEGT. Here the CDR3 reads CASSYMRQRQETQYF. The DNA for the CDR3 is TGTGCCAGCAGTTATATGAGACAGCGACAAGAGACCCAGTACTTC.

The chain combines TRBV6-2 or TRBV6-3 with TRBJ2-7; 7 nucleotides line up with TRBD1. The length of the CDR3 is 13 residues. Germline V gives CDR1 MNHEY, CDR2 SVGEGT. Trimming cost V 5 bases and J 2 bases; bases outside gene matches: 3. The CDR3 reads CASSDREPYEQYV. The CDR3 DNA reads as TGTGCCAGCAGTGACAGGGAGCCCTACGAGCAGTACGTC.

The chain uses TRBV7-2 and TRBJ2-3; D is ambiguous. This CDR3 is 12 amino acids long. Trimming took off 5 bases at V and 1 base at J, with 4 bases between the two ends. CDR1 and CDR2 (germline): SGHTA, FQGNSA. The CDR3 coding sequence is TGTGCCAGCAGCCTACGCACAGATACGCAGTATTTT. Amino acid sequence: CASSLRTDTQYF. The variable domain in full, completed from reference TRBV7-2 and TRBJ2-3, reads GAGVSQSPSNKVTEKGKDVELRCDPISGHTALYWYRQSLGQGLEFLIYFQGNSAPDKSGLPSDRFSAERTGGSVSTLTIQRTQQEDSAVYLCASSLRTDTQYFGPGTRLTVL.

The genes are TRBV6-6 and TRBJ2-3; no clear D. Trimming left V 2 bases short and J 3 bases short, with 9 bases between. The CDR3 covers 14 residues. Per the germline V gene, CDR1 is MNHNY and CDR2 is SVGAGI (reference sequence). CDR3 amino acids: CASSYMQQTDTQYF. As DNA, the CDR3 is TGTGCCAGCAGTTACATGCAGCAGACAGATACGCAGTATTTT.

V usage is TRBV5-1 and J usage is TRBJ1-1; 7 positions match TRBD1. J lost 11 bases, V lost 4 bases, and 14 bases had no gene match. There are 14 residues in the CDR3. The germline V gene encodes CDR1 SGHRS and CDR2 YFSETQ. CDR3 coding DNA: TGCGCCAGCAGCATCTCCACAGGGGAGCTTCGCGCTTTCTTT. Its protein is CASSISTGELRAFF.

The chain has TRBV15 and TRBJ2-3; TRBD2 aligns across 8 bases. From germline, CDR1 is LNHNV and CDR2 YYDKDF (reference sequence). After removal of 3 bases from V and 1 base from J, the junction contained 3 bases not matched to a gene. This CDR3 comprises 15 residues. The CDR3 bases are TGTGCCACCAGCAGCGGTAGCGGGGGCACAGATACGCAGTATTTT. It codes for CATSSGSGGTDTQYF.

The gene calls are TRBV7-8 and TRBJ1-2, with D maybe TRBD1 (6 bases). Trimming removed 5 bases from V and 8 bases from J, with 27 bases in between. There are 17 residues in the CDR3. Per the germline V gene, CDR1 is SGHVS and CDR2 is FQNEAQ. The CDR3 DNA reads as TGTGCCAGCAGCGTAACAAATAACCCGGGCAGGGGTGTAGGCTACACCTTC. Its translation: CASSVTNNPGRGVGYTF.

The chain recombines TRBV7-2 with TRBJ1-1, with a tentative D call TRBD1 (6 bases). Germline loops: CDR1 SGHTA, CDR2 FQGNSA. The CDR3 sequence is 15 residues long. V was trimmed by 0 bases and J by 4 bases, leaving 12 bases between them. The CDR3 nucleotides are TGTGCCAGCAGCTTAGCAACAGGGTCGGGCACTGAAGCTTTCTTT. Protein product: CASSLATGSGTEAFF.

The chain has TRBV5-1 and TRBJ2-1; 7 bases are a match to TRBD2. The ends lost 0 bases at V and 7 bases at J; junction bases unmatched: 7. CDR1 SGHRS and CDR2 YFSETQ come from the germline V gene. This CDR3 spans 15 amino acids. CDR3 sequence: CASSLGAAGENEQFF. The CDR3 DNA reads as TGCGCCAGCAGCTTGGGAGCGGCGGGGGAAAATGAGCAGTTCTTC.

This clone was counted a single time. V gene TRBV6-2 or TRBV6-3 combines with J gene TRBJ1-5; tentatively, D is TRBD1 (5 bases). Trimming shortened V by 2 bases and J by 0 bases, and 11 bases separated the two germline ends. The CDR3 is 16 residues long. Germline lookup yields CDR1 MNHEY and CDR2 SVGEGT. CDR3 in amino acids: CASSYQTDSSNQPQHF. CDR3 sequence (DNA): TGTGCCAGCAGTTACCAGACTGACAGTAGCAATCAGCCCCAGCATTTT.